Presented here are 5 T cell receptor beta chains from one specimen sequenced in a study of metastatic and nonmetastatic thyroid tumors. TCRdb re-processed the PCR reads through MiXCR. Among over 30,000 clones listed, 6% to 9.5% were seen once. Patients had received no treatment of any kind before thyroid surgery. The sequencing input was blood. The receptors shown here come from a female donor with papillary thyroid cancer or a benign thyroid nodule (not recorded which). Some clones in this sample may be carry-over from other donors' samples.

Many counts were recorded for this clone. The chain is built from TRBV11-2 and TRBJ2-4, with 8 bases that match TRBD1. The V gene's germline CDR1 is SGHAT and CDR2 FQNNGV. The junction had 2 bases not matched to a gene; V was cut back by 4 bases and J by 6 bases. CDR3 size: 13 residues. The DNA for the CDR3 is TGTGCCAGCAGCTACGGACAGGGAAACATTCAGTACTTC. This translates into CASSYGQGNIQYF. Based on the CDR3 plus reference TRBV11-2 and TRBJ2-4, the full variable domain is EAGVAQSPRYKIIEKRQSVAFWCNPISGHATLYWYQQILGQGPKLLIQFQNNGVVDDSQLPKDRFSAERLKGVDSTLKIQPAKLEDSAVYLCASSYGQGNIQYFGAGTRLSVL.

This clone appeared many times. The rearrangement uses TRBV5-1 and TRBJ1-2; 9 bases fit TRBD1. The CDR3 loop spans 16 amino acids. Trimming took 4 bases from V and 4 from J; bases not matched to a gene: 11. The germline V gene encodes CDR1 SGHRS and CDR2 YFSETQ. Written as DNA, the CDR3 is TGCGCCAGCAGCCCTGGACAGGGGCGATTTGGCTATGGCTACACCTTC. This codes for CASSPGQGRFGYGYTF.

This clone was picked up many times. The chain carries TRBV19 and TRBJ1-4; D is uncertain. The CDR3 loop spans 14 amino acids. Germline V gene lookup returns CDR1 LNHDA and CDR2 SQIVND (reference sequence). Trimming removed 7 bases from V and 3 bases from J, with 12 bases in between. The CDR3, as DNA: TGTGCCAGTACTATGGTAGGAGCTAATGAAAAACTGTTTTTT. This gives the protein CASTMVGANEKLFF.

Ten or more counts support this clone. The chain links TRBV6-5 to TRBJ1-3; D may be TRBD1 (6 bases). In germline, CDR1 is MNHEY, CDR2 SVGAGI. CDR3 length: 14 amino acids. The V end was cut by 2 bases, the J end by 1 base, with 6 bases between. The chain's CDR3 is CASSYGQSGNTIYF. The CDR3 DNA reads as TGTGCCAGCAGTTACGGACAGTCTGGAAACACCATATATTTT.

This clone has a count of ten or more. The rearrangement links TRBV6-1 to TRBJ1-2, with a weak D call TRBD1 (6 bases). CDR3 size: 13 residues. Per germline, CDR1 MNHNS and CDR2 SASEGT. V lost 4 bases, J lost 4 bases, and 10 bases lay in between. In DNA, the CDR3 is TGTGCCAGCAGTGCGGACAGCTTCTATGGCTACACCTTC. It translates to CASSADSFYGYTF.